This T cell receptor (beta chain) came from a study of shared clonotypes between healthy human individuals. In the study overall: The cohort comprised a couple of women and a few men. Their ages spanned 18 to 49 years.

Clones were sequenced by immunoSEQ multiplex PCR, and TCRdb holds only the in-frame ones, with some missing. The sample consists of about 2.1 million clones, around 95% of them appearing once. CDR1 and CDR2 from the germline V gene are MDHEN and SYDVKM. The CDR3 length is 14 residues. The V end lost 6 bases, the J end lost 0 bases, and 9 bases lay between the germline ends. CD45RO-negative CD8 cells positively selected for CCR7 made up the naive population, which excluded terminally differentiated effector memory CD45RA+ cells. This receptor was identified in a man aged 18 to 30 in good health. Some clones in this sample may be carry-over from other donors' samples. The V gene is TRBV28, the J gene TRBJ2-4; the D is unclear. The specimen was naive CD8+ T cells from PBMCs. The CDR3 protein is CASRSILAKNIQYF. The CDR3 nucleotides read TGTGCCAGCAGGTCGATTTTAGCCAAAAACATTCAGTACTTC.